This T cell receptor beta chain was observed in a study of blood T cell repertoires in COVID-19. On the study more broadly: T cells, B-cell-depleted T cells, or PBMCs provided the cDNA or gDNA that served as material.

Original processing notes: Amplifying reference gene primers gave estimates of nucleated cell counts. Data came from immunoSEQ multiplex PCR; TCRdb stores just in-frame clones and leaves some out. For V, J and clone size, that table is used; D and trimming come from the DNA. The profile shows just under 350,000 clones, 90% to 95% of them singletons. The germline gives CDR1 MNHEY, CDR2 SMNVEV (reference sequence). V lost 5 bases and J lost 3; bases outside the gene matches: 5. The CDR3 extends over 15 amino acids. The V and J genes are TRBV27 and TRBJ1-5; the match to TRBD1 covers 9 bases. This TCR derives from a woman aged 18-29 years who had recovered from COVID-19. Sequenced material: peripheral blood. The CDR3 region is CASSMDRGYNQPQHF. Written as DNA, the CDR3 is TGTGCCAGCAGTATGGACAGGGGTTACAATCAGCCCCAGCATTTT.